One T cell receptor beta chain is described in this entry. Its target is unknown. The record originates from a study of CD8 T cells in ankylosing spondylitis. Notes on the study in general: Significant enrichment of disease-linked clones was reported in matched ankylosing spondylitis synovial fluid. CD8+ cells made up the disease-linked clones, which were relatively rare in peripheral blood. A TCR beta motif of eight highly homologous variants appeared characteristic of ankylosing spondylitis blood.

CDR1 and CDR2 from the germline V gene are GTSNPN and SVGIG (reference sequence). CDR3 length equals 14 residues. Trimming took 0 bases from V and 1 from J, leaving 9 bases between them. TCRdb called the 5' RACE reads again in MiXCR, with one record for every CDR3 protein. The sample includes 220,000 or so distinct CDR3 sequences, approximately 20% of them seen just once. This receptor was taken from a male donor with ankylosing spondylitis. The sample comprised blood, either unsorted or a sorted T cell fraction (not recorded which). The J gene is TRBJ1-1, the V gene TRBV30; D not resolved. In DNA, the CDR3 is TGTGCCTGGAGTGTATTGGGCCCGAACACTGAAGCTTTCTTT. Translating gives CAWSVLGPNTEAFF. Variable domain in full (rest from reference TRBV30 and TRBJ1-1): SQTIHQWPATLVQPVGSPLSLECTVEGTSNPNLYWYRQAAGRGLQLLFYSVGIGQISSEVPQNLSASRPQDRQFILSSKKLLLSDSGFYLCAWSVLGPNTEAFFGQGTRLTVV.